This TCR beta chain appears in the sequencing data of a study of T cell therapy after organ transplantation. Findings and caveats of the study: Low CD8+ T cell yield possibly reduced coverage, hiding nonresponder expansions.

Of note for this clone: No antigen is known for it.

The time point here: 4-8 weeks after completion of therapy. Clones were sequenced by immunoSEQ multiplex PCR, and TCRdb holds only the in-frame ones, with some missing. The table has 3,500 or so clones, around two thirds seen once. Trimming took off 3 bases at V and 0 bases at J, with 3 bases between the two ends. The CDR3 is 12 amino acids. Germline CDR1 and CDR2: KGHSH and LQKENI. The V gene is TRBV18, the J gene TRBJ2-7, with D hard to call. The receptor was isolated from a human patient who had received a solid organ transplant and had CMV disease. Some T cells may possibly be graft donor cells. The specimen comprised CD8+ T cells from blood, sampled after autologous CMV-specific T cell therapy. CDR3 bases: TGTGCCAGCTCACCTTTCTCCTACGAGCAGTACTTC. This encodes CASSPFSYEQYF.